This record concerns one T cell receptor (beta chain) sequence. The data belong to a study of blood T cell repertoires in COVID-19. This CDR3 is built from 18 residues. V lost 5 bases and J 0 bases, leaving 20 bases between the germline ends. CDR1 LNHDA and CDR2 SQIVND come from the germline V gene (reference sequence). TCRdb's table, derived via immunoSEQ multiplex PCR, lists solely in-frame clones and lacks some. This sample has approximately 360,000 clones, with around 87% found just once. The specimen was PBMCs or T cells enriched from blood (not recorded which). This TCR was sampled from a man between 35 and 55 years old in a cohort exposed to, infected with or recovered from COVID-19 (not recorded which). The chain recombines TRBV19 with TRBJ2-1; TRBD2 is a possible D gene (7 bases). The CDR3 coding sequence is TGTGCCAGTAGTCCTGCTTGGGGGGGCCGGGGCTCCTACAATGAGCAGTTCTTC. It is translated as CASSPAWGGRGSYNEQFF.